This T cell receptor (beta chain) was observed in a study of PD-1 blockade in classical Hodgkin lymphoma. Study summary: Nivolumab dosed at 3 mg/kg went to patients intravenously every 2 weeks. The study's findings and limits: After ASCT, patients who started nivolumab under 1 year later were excluded.

With V trimmed by 5 bases and J by 4 bases, 7 bases remained unmatched. The CDR3 has 15 amino acids. Per the germline V gene, CDR1 is SEHNR and CDR2 is FQNEAQ (reference sequence). Turning to this clone: Its cognate antigen is unknown.

Profiled with immunoSEQ multiplex PCR; TCRdb holds only in-frame clones, not every one. The repertoire includes tens of thousands of clones, nearly 90% of them detected once, and 9.5% to 12% sits in the top ten. Relapses following autologous stem cell transplantation were seen in all patients, with brentuximab vedotin exposure varying. The V call is TRBV7-9, the J call TRBJ2-1; 8 bases are a match to TRBD2. This TCR derives from a human donor with classical Hodgkin lymphoma. This specimen consisted of peripheral blood mononuclear cells (PBMCs), obtained before the second cycle of nivolumab. The CDR3 loop is CASSPRGGDYNEQFF. CDR3 DNA sequence: TGTGCCAGCAGCCCCCGGGGGGGGGATTACAATGAGCAGTTCTTC.